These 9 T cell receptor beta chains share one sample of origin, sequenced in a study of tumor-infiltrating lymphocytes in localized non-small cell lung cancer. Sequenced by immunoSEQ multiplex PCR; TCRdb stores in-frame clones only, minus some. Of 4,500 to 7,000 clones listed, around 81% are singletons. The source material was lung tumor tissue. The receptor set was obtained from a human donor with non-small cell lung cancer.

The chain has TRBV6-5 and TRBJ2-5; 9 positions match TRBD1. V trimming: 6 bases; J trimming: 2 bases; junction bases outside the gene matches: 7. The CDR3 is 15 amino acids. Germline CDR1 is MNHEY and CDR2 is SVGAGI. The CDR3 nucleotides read TGTGCCAGCAGGAGACAGGGGGTCTGGCAAGAGACCCAGTACTTC. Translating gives CASRRQGVWQETQYF.

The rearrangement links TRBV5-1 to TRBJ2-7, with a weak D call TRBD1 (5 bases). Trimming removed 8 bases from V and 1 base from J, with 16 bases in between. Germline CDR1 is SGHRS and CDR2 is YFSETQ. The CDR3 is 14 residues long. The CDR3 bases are TGCGCCAGTAGCCTAGAATACAGGTCCTACGAGCAGTACTTC. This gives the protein CASSLEYRSYEQYF. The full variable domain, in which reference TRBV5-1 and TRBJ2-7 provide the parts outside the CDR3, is KAGVTQTPRYLIKTRGQQVTLSCSPISGHRSVSWYQQTPGQGLQFLFEYFSETQRNKGNFPGRFSGRQFSNSRSEMNVSTLELGDSALYLCASSLEYRSYEQYFGPGTRLTVT.

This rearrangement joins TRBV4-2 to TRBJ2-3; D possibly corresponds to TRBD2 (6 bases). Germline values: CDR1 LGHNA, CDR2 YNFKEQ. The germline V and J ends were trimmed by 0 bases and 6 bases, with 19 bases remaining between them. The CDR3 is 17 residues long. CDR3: CASSQELLAGPPDTQYF. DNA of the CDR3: TGTGCCAGCAGCCAAGAACTCTTGGCGGGGCCTCCCGATACGCAGTATTTT.

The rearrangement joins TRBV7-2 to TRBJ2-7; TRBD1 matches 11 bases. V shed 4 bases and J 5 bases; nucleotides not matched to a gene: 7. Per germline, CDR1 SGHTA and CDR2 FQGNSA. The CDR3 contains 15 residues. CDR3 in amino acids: CASSSYRTGGHEQYF. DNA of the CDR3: TGTGCCAGCAGCTCGTACCGGACAGGGGGCCACGAGCAGTACTTC.

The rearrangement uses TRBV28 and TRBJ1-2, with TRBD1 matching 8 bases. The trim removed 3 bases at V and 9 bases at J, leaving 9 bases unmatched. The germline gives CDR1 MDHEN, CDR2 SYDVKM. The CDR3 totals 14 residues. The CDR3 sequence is CASSFPGTGWSYTF. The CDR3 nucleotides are TGTGCCAGCAGTTTCCCGGGGACAGGATGGAGCTACACCTTC.

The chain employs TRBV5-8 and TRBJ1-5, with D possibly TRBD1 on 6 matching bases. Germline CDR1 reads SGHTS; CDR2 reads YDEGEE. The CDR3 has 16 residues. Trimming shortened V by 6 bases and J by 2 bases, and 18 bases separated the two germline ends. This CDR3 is CASIFGGGAGNQPQHF. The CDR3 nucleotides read TGTGCCAGCATCTTCGGGGGGGGCGCGGGCAATCAGCCCCAGCATTTT.

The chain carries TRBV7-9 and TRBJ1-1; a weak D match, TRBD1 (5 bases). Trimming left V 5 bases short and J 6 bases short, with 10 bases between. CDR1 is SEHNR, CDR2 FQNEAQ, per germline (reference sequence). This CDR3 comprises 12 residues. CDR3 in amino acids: CASSRGVSEAFF. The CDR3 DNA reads TGTGCCAGCAGCCGAGGGGTTTCTGAAGCTTTCTTT. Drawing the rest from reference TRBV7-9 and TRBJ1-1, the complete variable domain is DTGVSQNPRHKITKRGQNVTFRCDPISEHNRLYWYRQTLGQGPEFLTYFQNEAQLEKSRLLSDRFSAERPKGSFSTLEIQRTEQGDSAMYLCASSRGVSEAFFGQGTRLTVV.

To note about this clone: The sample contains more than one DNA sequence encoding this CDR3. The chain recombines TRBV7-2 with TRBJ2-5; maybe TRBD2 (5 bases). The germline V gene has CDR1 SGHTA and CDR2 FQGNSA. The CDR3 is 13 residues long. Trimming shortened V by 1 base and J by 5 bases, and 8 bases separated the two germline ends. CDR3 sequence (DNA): TGTGCCAGCAGCTTAGGAGGGCGGGAGACCCAGTACTTC. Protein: CASSLGGRETQYF.

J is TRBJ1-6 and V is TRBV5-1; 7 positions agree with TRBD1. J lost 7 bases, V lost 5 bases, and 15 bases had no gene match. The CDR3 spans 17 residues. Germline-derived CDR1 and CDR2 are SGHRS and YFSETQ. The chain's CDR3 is CASSQTMTGSGNSPLHF. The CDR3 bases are TGCGCCAGCAGTCAAACAATGACAGGGAGCGGGAATTCACCCCTCCACTTT.